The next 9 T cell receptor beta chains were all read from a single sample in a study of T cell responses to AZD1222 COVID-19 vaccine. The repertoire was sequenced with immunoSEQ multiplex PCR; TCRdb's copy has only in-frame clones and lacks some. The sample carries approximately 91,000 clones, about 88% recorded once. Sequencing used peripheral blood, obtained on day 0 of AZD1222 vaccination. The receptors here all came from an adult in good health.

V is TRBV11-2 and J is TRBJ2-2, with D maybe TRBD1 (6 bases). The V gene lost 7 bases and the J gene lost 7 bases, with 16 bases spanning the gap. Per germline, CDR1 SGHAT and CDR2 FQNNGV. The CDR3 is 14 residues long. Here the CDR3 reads CASTLALRGGELFF. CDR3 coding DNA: TGTGCCAGCACGCTCGCCCTCAGGGGCGGGGAGCTGTTTTTT. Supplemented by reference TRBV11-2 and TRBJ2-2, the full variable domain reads EAGVAQSPRYKIIEKRQSVAFWCNPISGHATLYWYQQILGQGPKLLIQFQNNGVVDDSQLPKDRFSAERLKGVDSTLKIQPAKLEDSAVYLCASTLALRGGELFFGEGSRLTVL.

CDR3 region: CAISGYGGRETQYF. The CDR3 DNA follows: TGTGCCATCAGTGGTTACGGGGGCCGAGAGACCCAGTACTTC. The chain carries TRBV10-3 and TRBJ2-5; D might be TRBD1 or TRBD2, each matching 6 bases. Trimming removed 4 bases at V and 4 bases at J, with 13 bases between. The CDR3 has 14 residues. CDR1 is ENHRY, CDR2 SYGVKD, per germline.

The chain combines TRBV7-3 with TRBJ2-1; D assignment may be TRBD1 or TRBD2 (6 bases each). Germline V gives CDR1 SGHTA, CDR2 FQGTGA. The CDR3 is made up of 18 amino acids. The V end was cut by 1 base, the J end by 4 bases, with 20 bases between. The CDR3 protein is CASSLSSGPGAGYNEQFF. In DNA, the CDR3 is TGTGCCAGCAGCTTAAGTTCTGGTCCGGGGGCGGGGTACAATGAGCAGTTCTTC.

The DNA of the CDR3 is TGTGCCAGCAGCTATTCGGGGGGGCATAACTATGGCTACACCTTC. Its protein is CASSYSGGHNYGYTF. The chain links TRBV9 to TRBJ1-2; TRBD1 might be the D (6 bases). CDR1 and CDR2 from the germline V gene are SGDLS and YYNGEE. Trimming took off 4 bases at V and 1 base at J, with 14 bases between the two ends. The CDR3 spans 15 residues.

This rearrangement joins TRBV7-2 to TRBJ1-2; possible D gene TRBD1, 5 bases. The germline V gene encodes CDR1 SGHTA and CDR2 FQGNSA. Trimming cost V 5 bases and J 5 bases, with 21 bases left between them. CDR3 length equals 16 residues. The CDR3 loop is CASSTQTPGRSYGYTF. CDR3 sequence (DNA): TGTGCCAGCAGCACCCAAACCCCGGGACGGAGTTATGGCTACACCTTC.

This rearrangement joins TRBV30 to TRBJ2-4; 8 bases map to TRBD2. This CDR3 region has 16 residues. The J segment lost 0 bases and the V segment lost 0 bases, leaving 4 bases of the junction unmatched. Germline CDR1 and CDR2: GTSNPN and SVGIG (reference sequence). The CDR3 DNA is TGTGCCTGGAGTGTACCGGGAGGGTTAGCCAAAAACATTCAGTACTTC. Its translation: CAWSVPGGLAKNIQYF.

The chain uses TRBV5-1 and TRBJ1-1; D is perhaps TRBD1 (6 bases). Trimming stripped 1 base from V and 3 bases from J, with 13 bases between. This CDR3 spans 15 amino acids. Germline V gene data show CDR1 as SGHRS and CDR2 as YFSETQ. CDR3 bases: TGCGCCAGCAGCTTGTCGTCAAGGGGGGACACTGAAGCTTTCTTT. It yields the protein CASSLSSRGDTEAFF.

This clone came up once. The CDR3 reads CASRKTIDSNQPQHF. The CDR3 nucleotides are TGCGCCAGCAGAAAGACAATCGATAGCAATCAGCCCCAGCATTTT. This sequence joins TRBV5-1 and TRBJ1-5; D gene ambiguous. The ends were cut back, 5 bases at V and 0 bases at J, with 12 bases in the middle. This CDR3 contains 15 residues. Germline V gene data show CDR1 as SGHRS and CDR2 as YFSETQ.

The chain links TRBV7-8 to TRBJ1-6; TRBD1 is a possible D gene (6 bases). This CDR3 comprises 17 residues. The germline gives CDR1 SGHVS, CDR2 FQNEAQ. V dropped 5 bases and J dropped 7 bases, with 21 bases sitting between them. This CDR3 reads CASSVSGGGVVNSPLHF. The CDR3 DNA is TGTGCCAGCAGCGTATCCGGAGGGGGGGTTGTGAATTCACCCCTCCACTTT.